This TCR beta chain was recovered during a study of blood T cell repertoires in COVID-19. Study-level background: Samples representing acute and convalescent COVID-19 were sourced from the United States, Italy and Spain. From T cells, B-cell-depleted T cells, or PBMCs came the material, which was cDNA or gDNA.

Participant age was roughly 18 to 90 years, and participants resided in fewer than 25 US areas. Each participant's cohort was designated according to participant-reported clinical history. The assay was immunoSEQ multiplex PCR, and TCRdb's table has in-frame clones only and misses some. The sample lists under 350,000 clones, approximately 88% occurring once. The CDR3 totals 14 residues. Trimming removed 0 bases from V and 5 bases from J; junction bases left unmatched: 3. Looked up from germline, CDR1 is SGHRS and CDR2 is YFSETQ. This chain joins TRBV5-1 and TRBJ2-3, with 7 bases lining up with TRBD2. The sequenced sample consisted of PBMCs or T cells enriched from blood (not recorded which). This receptor was taken from a woman in her thirties or forties who had recovered from COVID-19. This chain's CDR3 is CASSLGPGGDTQYF. In nucleotides, the CDR3 is TGCGCCAGCAGCTTGGGCCCGGGGGGAGATACGCAGTATTTT.